This T cell receptor (beta chain) was sequenced during a study of patients and donors after allogeneic stem cell transplantation. Deletions cut 1 base from V and 3 bases from J, with 7 bases between. CDR3 size: 13 residues. Germline V gene lookup returns CDR1 SGHRS and CDR2 YFSETQ. TCRdb analysed the RT-PCR reads with MiXCR anew, one entry per CDR3 protein. The top ten clones hold around 35% of a sample with 150,000 to 200,000 distinct CDR3 sequences, less than 45% of them seen once. This sequence originates from a human donor who was either an allogeneic HSCT recipient or a stem cell or donor lymphocyte infusion donor (not recorded which). It is not recorded whose cells these are; they may come from a transplant donor. Sequencing was carried out using blood, either unsorted or a sorted T cell fraction (not recorded which). V is TRBV5-1 and J is TRBJ1-1; no firm D call. The CDR3 bases are TGCGCCAGCAGCTTGAAGTGGGACACTGAAGCTTTCTTT. Translated: CASSLKWDTEAFF.